This TCR beta chain was recorded in a study of vaccination and CD4 T cells after COVID-19. Findings of the study overall: The median SARS-CoV-2-reactive clonotype number increased from roughly 21 to 40, without statistical significance.

For this clonotype: Its antigen is not known.

Scientists ran DNA taken from cultured CD4+ T cells through the Oncomine TCR Beta short-read assay for sequencing. MiXCR was run by TCRdb on the PCR reads, yielding one entry per CDR3 protein. The sample has 20,000 to 25,000 distinct CDR3 sequences, less than 80% seen once. Treatment reported: roughly 11-day PBMC culture with coronavirus spike peptide pools or control peptides (ViraFEST assay). ViraFEST expanded antigen-specific T cells with peptide pools, then sequenced TCRs. This clonotype was obtained from a human donor who received a COVID-19 vaccine. Sequencing was performed on CD4+ T cells from blood, cultured in vitro, taken before SARS-CoV-2 vaccination.

CDR3 DNA sequence: TGTGCCAGCAGCTTAGGTAGTCGTACAGGGACTGAAACCTTC. Protein product: CASSLGSRTGTETF. V gene TRBV7-9 combines with J gene TRBJ1-2; TRBD1 might be the D (6 bases). V lost 1 base, J lost 14 bases, and 20 bases lay in between. The CDR3 has 14 residues. Germline V CDR1 and CDR2: SEHNR, FQNEAQ (reference sequence).